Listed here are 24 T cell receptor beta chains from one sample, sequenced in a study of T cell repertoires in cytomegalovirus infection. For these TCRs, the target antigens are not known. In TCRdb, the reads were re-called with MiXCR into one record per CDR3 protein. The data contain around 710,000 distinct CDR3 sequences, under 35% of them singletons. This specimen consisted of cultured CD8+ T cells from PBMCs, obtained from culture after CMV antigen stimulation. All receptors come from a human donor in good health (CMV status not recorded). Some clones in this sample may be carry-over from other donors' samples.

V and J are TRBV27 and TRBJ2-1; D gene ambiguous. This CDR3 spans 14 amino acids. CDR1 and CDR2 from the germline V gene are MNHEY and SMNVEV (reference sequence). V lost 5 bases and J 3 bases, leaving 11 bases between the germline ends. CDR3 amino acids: CASSDNPNYNEQFF. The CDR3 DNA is TGTGCCAGCAGTGACAACCCTAACTACAATGAGCAGTTCTTC.

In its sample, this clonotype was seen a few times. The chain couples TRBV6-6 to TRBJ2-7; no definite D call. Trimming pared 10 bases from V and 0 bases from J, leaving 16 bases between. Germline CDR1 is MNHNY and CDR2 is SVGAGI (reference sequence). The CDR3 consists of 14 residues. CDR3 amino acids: CATRGPESSYEQYF. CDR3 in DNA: TGTGCCACCCGAGGCCCAGAGAGCTCCTACGAGCAGTACTTC.

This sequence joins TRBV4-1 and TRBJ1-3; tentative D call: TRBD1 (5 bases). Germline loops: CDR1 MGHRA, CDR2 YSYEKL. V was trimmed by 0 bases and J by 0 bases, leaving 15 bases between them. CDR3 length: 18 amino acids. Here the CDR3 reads CASSQEGATAYSGNTIYF. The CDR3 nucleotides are TGCGCCAGCAGCCAAGAAGGGGCTACCGCTTACTCTGGAAACACCATATATTTT.

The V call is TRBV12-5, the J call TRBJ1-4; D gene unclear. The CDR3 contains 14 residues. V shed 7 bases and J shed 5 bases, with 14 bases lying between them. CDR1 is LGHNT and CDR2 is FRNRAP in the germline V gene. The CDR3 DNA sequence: TGTGCTAGTGCCCCAGACTCGACAAATGAAAAACTGTTTTTT. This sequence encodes CASAPDSTNEKLFF.

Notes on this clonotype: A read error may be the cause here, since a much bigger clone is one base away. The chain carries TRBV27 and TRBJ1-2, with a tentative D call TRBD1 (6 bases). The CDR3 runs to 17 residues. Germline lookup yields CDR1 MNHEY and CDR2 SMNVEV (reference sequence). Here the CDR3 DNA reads TGTGTCAGCAGTTCCCACAGGGTACTAGGAGCTAACTATGGCTACACCTTC. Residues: CVSSSHRVLGANYGYTF.

CDR3 residues: CASSYSSITDTQYF. As DNA, the CDR3 is TGTGCCAGCAGCTACAGTTCGATCACAGATACGCAGTATTTT. This chain connects TRBV28 to TRBJ2-3; no reliable D call. Per the germline V gene, CDR1 is MDHEN and CDR2 is SYDVKM. The CDR3 contains 14 residues. Trimming pared 6 bases from V and 2 bases from J, leaving 12 bases between.

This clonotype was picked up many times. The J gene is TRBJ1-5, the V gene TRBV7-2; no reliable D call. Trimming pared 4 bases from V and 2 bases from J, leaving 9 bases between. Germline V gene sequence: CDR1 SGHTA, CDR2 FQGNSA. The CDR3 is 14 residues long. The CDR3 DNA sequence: TGTGCCAGCAGCTCTAGTAATGGCAATCAGCCCCAGCATTTT. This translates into CASSSSNGNQPQHF.

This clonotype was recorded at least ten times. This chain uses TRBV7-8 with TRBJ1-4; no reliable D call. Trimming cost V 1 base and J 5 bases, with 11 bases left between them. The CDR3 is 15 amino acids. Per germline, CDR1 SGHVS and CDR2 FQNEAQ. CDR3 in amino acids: CASSLGNGLNEKLFF. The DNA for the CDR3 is TGTGCCAGCAGCTTAGGAAACGGATTAAATGAAAAACTGTTTTTT.

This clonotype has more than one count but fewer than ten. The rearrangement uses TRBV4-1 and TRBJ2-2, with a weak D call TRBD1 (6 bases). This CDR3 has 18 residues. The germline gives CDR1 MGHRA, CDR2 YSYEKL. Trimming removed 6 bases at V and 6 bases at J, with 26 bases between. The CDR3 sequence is CASSHTLPGGTPAGELFF. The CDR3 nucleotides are TGCGCCAGCAGTCACACCCTTCCTGGGGGCACACCGGCCGGGGAGCTGTTTTTT.

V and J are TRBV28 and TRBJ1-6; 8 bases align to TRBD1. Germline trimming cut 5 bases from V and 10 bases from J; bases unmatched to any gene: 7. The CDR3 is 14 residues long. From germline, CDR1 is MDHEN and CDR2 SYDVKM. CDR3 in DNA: TGTGCCAGCAGTACGGACAGGGTATTGTCACCCCTCCACTTT. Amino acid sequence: CASSTDRVLSPLHF.

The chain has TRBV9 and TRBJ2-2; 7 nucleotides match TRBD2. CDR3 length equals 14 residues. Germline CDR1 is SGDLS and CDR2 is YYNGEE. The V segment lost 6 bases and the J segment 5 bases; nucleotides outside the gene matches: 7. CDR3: CASKPGGGTGELFF. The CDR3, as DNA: TGTGCCAGCAAGCCGGGGGGTGGAACCGGGGAGCTGTTTTTT. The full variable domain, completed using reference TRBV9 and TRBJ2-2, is DSGVTQTPKHLITATGQRVTLRCSPRSGDLSVYWYQQSLDQGLQFLIQYYNGEERAKGNILERFSAQQFPDLHSELNLSSLELGDSALYFCASKPGGGTGELFFGEGSRLTVL.

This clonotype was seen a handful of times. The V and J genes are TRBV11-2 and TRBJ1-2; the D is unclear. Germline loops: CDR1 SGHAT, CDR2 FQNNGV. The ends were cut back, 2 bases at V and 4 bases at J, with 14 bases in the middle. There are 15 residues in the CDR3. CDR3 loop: CASSLSRTSSYGYTF. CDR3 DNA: TGTGCCAGCAGCTTAAGTAGGACCTCCAGCTATGGCTACACCTTC.

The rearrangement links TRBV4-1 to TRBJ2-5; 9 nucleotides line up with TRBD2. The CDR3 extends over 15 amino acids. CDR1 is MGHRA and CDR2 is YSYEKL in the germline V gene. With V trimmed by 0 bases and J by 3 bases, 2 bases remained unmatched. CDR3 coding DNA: TGCGCCAGCAGCCAAGAGCCTAGCGGGGAAGAGACCCAGTACTTC. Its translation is CASSQEPSGEETQYF.

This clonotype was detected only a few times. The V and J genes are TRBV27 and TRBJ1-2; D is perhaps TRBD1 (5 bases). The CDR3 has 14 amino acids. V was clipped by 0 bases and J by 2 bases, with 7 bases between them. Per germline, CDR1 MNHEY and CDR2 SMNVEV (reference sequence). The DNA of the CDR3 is TGTGCCAGCAGTTTATCGGGGCCCAACTATGGCTACACCTTC. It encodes CASSLSGPNYGYTF.

Here the CDR3 DNA reads TGTGCCAGCAGTTACGACGGACAGCTCTACAATGAGCAGTTCTTC. Residues: CASSYDGQLYNEQFF. This chain joins TRBV6-5 and TRBJ2-1; tentative D call: TRBD1 (6 bases). V was trimmed by 2 bases and J by 3 bases, leaving 11 bases between them. The CDR3 has 15 residues. Germline values: CDR1 MNHEY, CDR2 SVGAGI.

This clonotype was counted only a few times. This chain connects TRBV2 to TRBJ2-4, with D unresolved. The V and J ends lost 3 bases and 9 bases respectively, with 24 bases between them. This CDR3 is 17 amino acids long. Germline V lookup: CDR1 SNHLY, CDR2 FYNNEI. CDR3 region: CASSDVSLVRSDFIQYF. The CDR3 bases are TGTGCCAGCAGTGACGTTAGCCTAGTCCGGTCCGACTTCATTCAGTACTTC.

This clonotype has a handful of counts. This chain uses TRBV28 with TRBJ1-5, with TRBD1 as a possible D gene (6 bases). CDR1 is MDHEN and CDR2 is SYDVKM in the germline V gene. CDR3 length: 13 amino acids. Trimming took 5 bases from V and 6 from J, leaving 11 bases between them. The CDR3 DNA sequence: TGTGCCAGCAGTCCCAGGGGAGCTCAGCCCCAGCATTTT. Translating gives CASSPRGAQPQHF.

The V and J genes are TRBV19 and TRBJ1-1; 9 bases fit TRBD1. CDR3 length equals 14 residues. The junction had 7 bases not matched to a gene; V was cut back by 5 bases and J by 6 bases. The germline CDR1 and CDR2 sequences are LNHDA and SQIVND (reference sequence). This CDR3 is CASSVTWDRAEAFF. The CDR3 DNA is TGTGCCAGTAGTGTCACCTGGGACAGGGCTGAAGCTTTCTTT.

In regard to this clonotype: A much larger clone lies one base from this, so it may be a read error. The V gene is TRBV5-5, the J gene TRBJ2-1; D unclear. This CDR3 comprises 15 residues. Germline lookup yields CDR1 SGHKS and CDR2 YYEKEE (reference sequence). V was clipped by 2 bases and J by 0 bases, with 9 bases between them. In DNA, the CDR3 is TGTGCCAGCAGCTTTACACCTAGCTCCTACAATGAGCAGTTCTTC. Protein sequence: CASSFTPSSYNEQFF.

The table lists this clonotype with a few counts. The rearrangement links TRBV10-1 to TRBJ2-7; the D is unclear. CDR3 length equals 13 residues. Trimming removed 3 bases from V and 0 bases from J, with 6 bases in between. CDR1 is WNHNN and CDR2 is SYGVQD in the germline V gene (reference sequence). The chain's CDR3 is CASSDGISYEQYF. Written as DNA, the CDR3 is TGCGCCAGCAGTGATGGGATCTCCTACGAGCAGTACTTC.

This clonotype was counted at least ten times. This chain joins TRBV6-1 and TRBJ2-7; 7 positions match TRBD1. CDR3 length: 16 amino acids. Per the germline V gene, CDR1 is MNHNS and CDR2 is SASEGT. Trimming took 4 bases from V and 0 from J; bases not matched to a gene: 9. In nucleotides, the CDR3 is TGTGCCAGCAGTGGAACCGGGACAGAGAGCTCCTACGAGCAGTACTTC. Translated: CASSGTGTESSYEQYF.

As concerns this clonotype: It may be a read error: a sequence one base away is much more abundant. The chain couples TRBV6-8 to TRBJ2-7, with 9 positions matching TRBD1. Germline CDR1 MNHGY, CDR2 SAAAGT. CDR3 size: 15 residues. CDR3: CANSPLFRDRVEQYV. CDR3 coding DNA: TGTGCCAACAGTCCCCTCTTCCGGGACAGGGTCGAGCAGTACGTC.

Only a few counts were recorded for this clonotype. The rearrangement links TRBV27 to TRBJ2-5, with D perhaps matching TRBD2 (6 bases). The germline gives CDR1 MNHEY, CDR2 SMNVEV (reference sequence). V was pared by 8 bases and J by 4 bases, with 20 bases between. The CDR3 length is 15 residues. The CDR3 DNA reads TGTGCCAGCGGGGGGTCCCGGGAGATGGGAGAGACCCAGTACTTC. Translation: CASGGSREMGETQYF.

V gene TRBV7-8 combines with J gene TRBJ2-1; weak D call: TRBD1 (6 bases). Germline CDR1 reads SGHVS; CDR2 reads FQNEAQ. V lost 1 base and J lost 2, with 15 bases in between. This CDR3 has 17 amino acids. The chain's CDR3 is CASSLGSQGPPYNEQFF. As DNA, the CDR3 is TGTGCCAGCAGCTTAGGATCCCAGGGGCCCCCCTACAATGAGCAGTTCTTC. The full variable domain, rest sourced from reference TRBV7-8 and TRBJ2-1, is GAGVSQSPRYKVAKRGQDVALRCDPISGHVSLFWYQQALGQGPEFLTYFQNEAQLDKSGLPSDRFFAERPEGSVSTLKIQRTQQEDSAVYLCASSLGSQGPPYNEQFFGPGTRLTVL.